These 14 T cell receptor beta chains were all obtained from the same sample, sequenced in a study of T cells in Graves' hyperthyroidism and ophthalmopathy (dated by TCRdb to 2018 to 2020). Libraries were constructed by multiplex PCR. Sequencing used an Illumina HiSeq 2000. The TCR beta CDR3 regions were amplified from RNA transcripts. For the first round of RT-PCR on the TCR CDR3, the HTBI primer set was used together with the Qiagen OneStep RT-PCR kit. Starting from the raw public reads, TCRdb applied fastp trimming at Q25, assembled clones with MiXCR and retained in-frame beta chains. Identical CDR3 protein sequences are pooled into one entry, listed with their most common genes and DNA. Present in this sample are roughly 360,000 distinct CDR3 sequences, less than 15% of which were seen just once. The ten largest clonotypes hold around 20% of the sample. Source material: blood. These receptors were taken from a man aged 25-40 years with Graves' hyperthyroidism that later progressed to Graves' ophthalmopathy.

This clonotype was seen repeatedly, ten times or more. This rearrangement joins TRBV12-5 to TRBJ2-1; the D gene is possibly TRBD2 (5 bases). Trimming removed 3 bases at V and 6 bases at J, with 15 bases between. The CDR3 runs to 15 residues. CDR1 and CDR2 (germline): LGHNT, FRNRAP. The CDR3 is CASGFGGWERNEQFF. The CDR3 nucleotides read TGTGCTAGTGGTTTCGGCGGTTGGGAGCGCAATGAGCAGTTCTTC.

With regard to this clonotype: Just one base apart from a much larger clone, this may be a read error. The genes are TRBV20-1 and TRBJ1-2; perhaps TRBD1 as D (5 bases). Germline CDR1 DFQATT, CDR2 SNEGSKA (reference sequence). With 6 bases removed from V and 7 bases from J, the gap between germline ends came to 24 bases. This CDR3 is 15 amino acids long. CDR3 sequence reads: CSAPSEGLGRGGYTF. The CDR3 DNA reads TGCAGTGCCCCGAGTGAGGGTTTGGGTAGGGGTGGCTACACCTTC.

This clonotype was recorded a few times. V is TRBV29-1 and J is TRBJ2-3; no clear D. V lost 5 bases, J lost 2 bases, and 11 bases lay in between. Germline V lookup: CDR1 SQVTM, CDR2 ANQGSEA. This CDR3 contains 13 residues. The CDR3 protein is CSVIGRFTDTQYF. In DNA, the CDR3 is TGCAGCGTTATAGGCAGGTTCACAGATACGCAGTATTTT.

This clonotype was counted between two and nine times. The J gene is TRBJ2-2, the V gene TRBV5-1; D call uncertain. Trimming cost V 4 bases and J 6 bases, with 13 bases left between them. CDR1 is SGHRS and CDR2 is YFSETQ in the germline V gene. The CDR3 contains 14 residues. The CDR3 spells CASSPSVPAGELFF. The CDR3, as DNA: TGCGCCAGCAGCCCGTCAGTCCCTGCCGGGGAGCTGTTTTTT.

The CDR3 sequence is CAWSASGGAIETQYF. DNA of the CDR3: TGTGCCTGGAGTGCTAGCGGGGGGGCCATAGAGACCCAGTACTTC. The chain is built from TRBV30 and TRBJ2-5; 12 bases are shared with TRBD2. Trimming removed 1 base from V and 4 bases from J; junction bases left unmatched: 4. The CDR3 length is 15 residues. Germline V lookup: CDR1 GTSNPN, CDR2 SVGIG (reference sequence). Full variable domain (missing parts from reference TRBV30 and TRBJ2-5): SQTIHQWPATLVQPVGSPLSLECTVEGTSNPNLYWYRQAAGRGLQLLFYSVGIGQISSEVPQNLSASRPQDRQFILSSKKLLLSDSGFYLCAWSASGGAIETQYFGPGTRLLVL.

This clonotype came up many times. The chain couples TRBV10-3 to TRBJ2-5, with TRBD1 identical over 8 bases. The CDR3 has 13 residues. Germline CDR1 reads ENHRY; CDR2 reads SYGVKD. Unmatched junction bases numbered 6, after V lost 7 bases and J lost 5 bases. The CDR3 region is CAIMAGGAETQYF. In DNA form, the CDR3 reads TGTGCCATCATGGCAGGGGGCGCCGAGACCCAGTACTTC.

This CDR3 is CASRTGPSSYNSPLHF. The CDR3 bases are TGTGCCAGCAGGACAGGGCCTAGCTCCTATAATTCACCCCTCCACTTT. The chain couples TRBV6-1 to TRBJ1-6; TRBD1 matches 7 bases. Germline V gives CDR1 MNHNS, CDR2 SASEGT. The CDR3 runs to 16 residues. Trimming removed 6 bases from V and 0 bases from J; junction bases left unmatched: 5.

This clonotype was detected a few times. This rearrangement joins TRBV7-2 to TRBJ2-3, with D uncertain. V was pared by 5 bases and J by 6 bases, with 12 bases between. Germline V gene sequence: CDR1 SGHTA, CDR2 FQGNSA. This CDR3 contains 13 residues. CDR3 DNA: TGTGCCAGCAGCAACAGTCCCTCGGATACGCAGTATTTT. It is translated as CASSNSPSDTQYF.

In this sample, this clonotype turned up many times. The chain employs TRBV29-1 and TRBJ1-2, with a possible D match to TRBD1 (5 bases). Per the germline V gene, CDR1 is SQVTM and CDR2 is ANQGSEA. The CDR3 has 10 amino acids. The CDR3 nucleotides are TGCGTTGGAGGGGACTATGGCTACACCTTC. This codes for CVGGDYGYTF.

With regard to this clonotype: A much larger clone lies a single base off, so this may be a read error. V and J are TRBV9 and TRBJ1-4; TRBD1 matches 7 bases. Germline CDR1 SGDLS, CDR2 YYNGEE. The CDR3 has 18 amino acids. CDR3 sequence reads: CAISVGGRGQAINEKLFF. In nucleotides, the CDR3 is TGTGCCATCAGCGTAGGAGGCCGTGGACAGGCGATTAATGAAAAACTGTTTTTT.

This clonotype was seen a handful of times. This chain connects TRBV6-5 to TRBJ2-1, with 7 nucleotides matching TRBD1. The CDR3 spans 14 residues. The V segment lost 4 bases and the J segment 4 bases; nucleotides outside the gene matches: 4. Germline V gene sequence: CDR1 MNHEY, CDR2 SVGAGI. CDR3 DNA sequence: TGTGCCAGCAGTTCCGGGGACAGTTACAATGAGCAGTTCTTC. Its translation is CASSSGDSYNEQFF.

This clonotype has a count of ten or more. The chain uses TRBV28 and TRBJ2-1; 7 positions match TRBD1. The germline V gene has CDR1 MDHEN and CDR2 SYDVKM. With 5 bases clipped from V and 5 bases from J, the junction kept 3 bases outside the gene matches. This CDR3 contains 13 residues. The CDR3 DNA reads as TGTGCCAGCAGTAGAGGACAGGACAATGAGCAGTTCTTC. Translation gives CASSRGQDNEQFF.

The CDR3 coding sequence is TGTGCCAGCAGTGTATTGTTTGGGGAGCAGTACTTC. Translating gives CASSVLFGEQYF. This rearrangement joins TRBV27 to TRBJ2-7; D is unclear. Germline V gene sequence: CDR1 MNHEY, CDR2 SMNVEV (reference sequence). The CDR3 is 12 residues long. V lost 5 bases, J lost 7 bases, and 12 bases lay in between.

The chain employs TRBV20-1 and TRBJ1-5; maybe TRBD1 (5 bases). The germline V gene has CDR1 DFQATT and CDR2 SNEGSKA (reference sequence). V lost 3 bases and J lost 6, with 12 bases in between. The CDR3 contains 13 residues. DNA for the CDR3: TGCAGTGCTAGTGAGACAGTAGTTCAGCCCCAGCATTTT. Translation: CSASETVVQPQHF.